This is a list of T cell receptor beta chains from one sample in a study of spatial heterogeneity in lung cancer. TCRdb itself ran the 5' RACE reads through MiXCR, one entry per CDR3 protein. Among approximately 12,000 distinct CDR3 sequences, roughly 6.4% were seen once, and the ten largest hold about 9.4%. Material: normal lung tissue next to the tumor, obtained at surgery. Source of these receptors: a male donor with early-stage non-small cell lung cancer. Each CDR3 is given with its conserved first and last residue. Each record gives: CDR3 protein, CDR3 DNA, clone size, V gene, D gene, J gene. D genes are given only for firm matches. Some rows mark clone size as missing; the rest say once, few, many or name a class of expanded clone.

CASSLEVDQPQHF TGTGCCAGCAGCTTGGAGGTAGATCAGCCCCAGCATTTT medium-sized TRBV5-5 NA TRBJ1-5
CSAMGLQNTGELFF TGCAGTGCCATGGGACTACAAAACACCGGGGAGCTGTTTTTT NA TRBV20-1 TRBD2 TRBJ2-2
CASSQDLVGTQYF TGTGCCAGCAGCCAAGATCTAGTCGGGACCCAGTACTTC few TRBV14 NA TRBJ2-5
CASSEGVGRRILIEQFF TGTGCCAGCAGTGAAGGTGTAGGCAGAAGGATTTTGATTGAGCAGTTCTTC few TRBV2 NA TRBJ2-1
CASSGRTGAAFF TGTGCCAGCAGCGGACGGACAGGCGCAGCTTTCTTT many TRBV3-1 TRBD1 TRBJ1-1
CASSGGGGDTQYF TGCGCCAGCAGCGGCGGAGGGGGAGATACGCAGTATTTT many TRBV5-1 NA TRBJ2-3
CAWSRSGEAFF TGTGCCTGGAGTCGATCGGGGGAAGCTTTCTTT many TRBV30 NA TRBJ1-1
CASSAGTGGGYGYTF TGTGCCAGCAGTGCCGGGACAGGGGGCGGCTATGGCTACACCTTC many TRBV28 TRBD1 TRBJ1-2
CASSQSGDTQYF TGTGCCAGCAGTCAATCTGGAGATACGCAGTATTTT many TRBV6-2/TRBV6-3 NA TRBJ2-3
CASSPSGAGANTEAFF TGTGCCAGCTCACCTTCGGGTGCAGGGGCGAACACTGAAGCTTTCTTT many TRBV18 NA TRBJ1-1
CASSLGGPRTDTQYF TGTGCCAGCAGTTTAGGAGGCCCCCGCACAGATACGCAGTATTTT many TRBV27 NA TRBJ2-3
CASSFLRTTSVYTDTQYF TGTGCCAGCAGCTTTCTACGGACGACTAGCGTATACACAGATACGCAGTATTTT many TRBV7-2 TRBD2 TRBJ2-3
CATGQGIGANVLTF TGTGCCACCGGGCAGGGAATAGGGGCCAACGTCCTGACTTTC NA TRBV27 NA TRBJ2-6